Listed below are T cell receptor beta chains from one sample, sequenced in a study of OX40 agonist ivuxolimab in advanced cancers. Measured with immunoSEQ multiplex PCR; TCRdb has only the in-frame clones, and not every one. Of around 47,000 clones listed, approximately 90% were seen once; the top ten hold more than 13%. This material consisted of CD4+ or CD8+ T cells sorted from blood, taken in a trial of the OX40 agonist ivuxolimab. The receptor set was obtained from an adult with an advanced solid tumor such as melanoma, head and neck, liver or kidney cancer. The conserved cysteine and the conserved F or W are not part of the CDR3 here. The order of the fields is J gene, V gene, CDR3 protein.

j_gene: TRBJ1-1
v_gene: TRBV2
CDR3aa: ASSQTGRTEAF

j_gene: TRBJ2-1
v_gene: TRBV15
CDR3aa: ATSETENEQF

j_gene: TRBJ1-3
v_gene: TRBV25-1
CDR3aa: ASSALDRALSGNTIY

j_gene: TRBJ2-7
v_gene: TRBV30
CDR3aa: AWSRPGQGARMDYEQY

j_gene: TRBJ2-1
v_gene: TRBV6-6
CDR3aa: ASSLGQGGNEQF

j_gene: TRBJ2-3
v_gene: TRBV5-1
CDR3aa: ASSLGETPTDTQY

j_gene: TRBJ2-7
v_gene: TRBV5-4
CDR3aa: ASSPDRGGGQY

j_gene: TRBJ1-1
v_gene: TRBV7-2
CDR3aa: ASSVFEKDLNTEAF

j_gene: TRBJ2-7
v_gene: TRBV2
CDR3aa: ASSVDRGLYEQY

j_gene: TRBJ1-4
v_gene: TRBV5-1
CDR3aa: ASSLEGGHEKLF

j_gene: TRBJ2-3
v_gene: TRBV10-3
CDR3aa: AISVPSVGTQY

j_gene: TRBJ2-3
v_gene: TRBV5-1
CDR3aa: ASSPQWGQIRTDTQY

j_gene: TRBJ2-5
v_gene: TRBV7-9
CDR3aa: ASSGDPTGVRETQY

j_gene: TRBJ2-4
v_gene: TRBV19
CDR3aa: ASSISALRGENIQY

j_gene: TRBJ2-7
v_gene: TRBV11-1
CDR3aa: ASSLAALHYEQY

j_gene: TRBJ2-3
v_gene: TRBV5-6
CDR3aa: ASSWDLTGDTDTQY

j_gene: TRBJ1-2
v_gene: TRBV5-4
CDR3aa: AGRTGEDYGYT

j_gene: TRBJ2-3
v_gene: TRBV10-3
CDR3aa: AISEFEADTQY

j_gene: TRBJ2-7
v_gene: TRBV6-6
CDR3aa: ASSLRGWDEQY

j_gene: TRBJ1-6
v_gene: TRBV6-5
CDR3aa: ASSPGDSPLH

j_gene: TRBJ2-7
v_gene: TRBV6-1
CDR3aa: ASSASSYEQY

j_gene: TRBJ1-1
v_gene: TRBV19
CDR3aa: ASSSGAGNTEAF

j_gene: TRBJ1-6
v_gene: TRBV19
CDR3aa: ASSIFGTGNNSPLH

j_gene: TRBJ2-7
v_gene: TRBV7-9
CDR3aa: ASSSLSGFYEQY

j_gene: TRBJ1-1
v_gene: TRBV6-5
CDR3aa: ASSIRGDTEAF

j_gene: TRBJ1-6
v_gene: TRBV30
CDR3aa: AWSEQRTTPLH

j_gene: TRBJ2-1
v_gene: TRBV11-2
CDR3aa: ASSLGRYSHNEQF

j_gene: TRBJ1-1
v_gene: TRBV7-7
CDR3aa: ASSETERTEAF

j_gene: TRBJ1-1
v_gene: TRBV7-8
CDR3aa: ASSLGGTGSTEAF

j_gene: TRBJ1-2
v_gene: TRBV28
CDR3aa: ASSFPGDGDYGYT

j_gene: TRBJ1-1
v_gene: TRBV2
CDR3aa: ASRDVVRNTEAF

j_gene: TRBJ1-5
v_gene: TRBV7-9
CDR3aa: ASSFASYRGNQPQH

j_gene: TRBJ2-1
v_gene: TRBV27
CDR3aa: ASSPTTVYNEQF

j_gene: TRBJ2-7
v_gene: TRBV2
CDR3aa: ASSGDYEQY

j_gene: TRBJ2-5
v_gene: TRBV11-2
CDR3aa: ASSFRWETQY

j_gene: TRBJ2-7
v_gene: TRBV2
CDR3aa: ASSDPGFTYEQY

j_gene: TRBJ2-7
v_gene: TRBV6-1
CDR3aa: ASIRDRVDEQY

j_gene: TRBJ1-2
v_gene: TRBV29-1
CDR3aa: SVMTGLANYGYT

j_gene: TRBJ1-1
v_gene: TRBV7-2
CDR3aa: ASSLMMNTEAF

j_gene: TRBJ2-2
v_gene: TRBV19
CDR3aa: ASSIVRGGELF

j_gene: TRBJ2-7
v_gene: TRBV27
CDR3aa: ASSFLGEQY

j_gene: -
v_gene: TRBV11-3
CDR3aa: ASSLTTGYEQY

j_gene: TRBJ1-2
v_gene: TRBV30
CDR3aa: AWTRGRYGYT

j_gene: TRBJ2-7
v_gene: TRBV5-6
CDR3aa: ASSLPAESTYEQY

j_gene: TRBJ2-3
v_gene: TRBV5-1
CDR3aa: ASSLSASGGADTQY